This T cell receptor (beta chain) derives from a study of vaccination and CD4 T cells after COVID-19 (dated by TCRdb to 2021 to 2024). Study-wide context: In the convalescent cohort there were six males and four females, among whom were two Hispanic individuals, seven Caucasians, two Asians and one multiracial person. As controls, cultures received a CEFX viral epitope pool (the positive control), an HIV-1 Nef peptide pool (the negative control), or no peptide at all. Two doses of either the Pfizer-BioNTech BNT162b2 vaccine (n=8) or the Moderna mRNA-1273 vaccine (n=2) were administered to participants. For stimulating the cultures, overlapping spike peptide pools were used, derived from SARS-CoV-2 as well as from the common cold coronaviruses HCoV-NL63, HCoV-OC43 and HCoV-229E. Post-vaccine blood samples were collected a median of about 72 days after the second vaccine dose, ranging from roughly 14 to 241 days. Post-COVID blood samples from convalescent patients were collected a median of about 100 days after diagnosis, with a range of 35 to 161 days. In ten to eleven COVID-19 convalescent patients and 4 infection-naive healthy vaccine recipients, researchers compared the spike-specific CD4+ TCR repertoire from before mRNA vaccination with the repertoire from after.

The library was prepared using PCR. TCR sequencing of DNA from cultured CD4+ T cells used the Oncomine TCR Beta short-read assay at the Johns Hopkins FTIC core. The QIAamp micro DNA kit was used to extract genomic DNA from the cultured CD4+ T cells. Oncomine TCR Beta libraries from cultured CD4+ T cells were pooled using unique dual indexes and sequenced on an Illumina iSeq 100. On the authors' methods: Non-productive sequences were removed, and CDR3s that did not start with C, did not end with F or W, or were shorter than 7 amino acids were discarded. The MANAFEST web application identified antigen-specific clonotypes by comparing peptide-stimulated wells against reference wells and other culture wells. For a clone to be called positive, the clone needed an FDR below 0.05, an odds ratio above 5, and a productive frequency above 0.1% in at least two of three replicate wells. Clonotypes that were significantly expanded in both SARS-CoV-2 spike wells and at least one common cold coronavirus spike condition were defined as cross-reactive. Similarity between CDR3 sequences was evaluated in R version 3.6.1 using Levenshtein distances (stringdist) and unrooted phylogenetic trees (ape). The public reads were reanalyzed by TCRdb: fastp trimming at Q25, MiXCR alignment, in-frame beta chains only. Every entry covers one CDR3 protein and lists the most common genes and DNA from its rows. The V and J calls and clone size come from TCRdb's table, not from the authors' own analysis. This sample comprises more than 20,000 distinct CDR3 sequences, around half of them detected only once. Jointly, the top ten make up 28% of the sample.

Overall study results and their limits: Of the vaccine-specific clones in convalescent patients, 304 of 307, or nearly all, reacted only to SARS-CoV-2 spike and did not cross-react with common cold coronaviruses. In convalescent patients, a median 86.3% of post-vaccine SARS-CoV-2-reactive clones were detected only after vaccination, suggesting vaccine-specific priming. Although the median number of SARS-CoV-2-reactive clonotypes went up from 20 to 25 after infection to around 40 after vaccination, the increase was not significant. Relatively few convalescent patients were included in the study, and early timepoints after natural infection were not analyzed.

Reading the label with the study, this specimen's treatment or condition is: roughly 10-day PBMC culture with coronavirus spike peptide pools or control peptides (ViraFEST assay). To expand antigen-specific T cells with peptide pools and then pick out the expanded clonotypes through TCR sequencing, the study relied on the ViraFEST assay. The absence of prior SARS-CoV-2 infection in healthy vaccine recipients was confirmed by negative nucleocapsid antibody tests before and after vaccination. Each well held 2.2 million or so PBMCs cultured with 9 to 10 ug/ml peptide pools in IMDM containing around 5% human AB serum and 9 to 10 IU/ml IL-2. Half of the culture medium was replaced with fresh IL-2-containing medium on days 3 and 7. CD4+ T cells were isolated after 10 days of culture through negative selection using the EasySep CD4+ T cell isolation kit. Ficoll-Paque Plus gradient centrifugation was used to isolate PBMCs from whole blood, and the isolated PBMCs were then either used fresh or cryopreserved at -140C. Each culture condition was generally run in triplicate wells.

Points on this clonotype: What this receptor recognizes is not known. Per-base qualities were not stored, and no clone one base away is much larger.

The CDR3 numbers 14 residues from cysteine through phenylalanine. Solely the CDR3 DNA is kept, with 42 bases framed from the first base. The junction carries 10 bases between V and J, which are trimmed by 4 bases and 0 bases respectively. The V and J segments used are TRBV12-3 or TRBV12-4 and TRBJ2-7; no D gene can be assigned with confidence. This sample comprised CD4+ T cells from blood, cultured in vitro, obtained before SARS-CoV-2 vaccination. This sequence originates from a human donor who received a COVID-19 vaccine. This receptor has the CDR3 CASSSDAVSYEQYF. The DNA reads TGTGCCAGCAGTTCAGACGCTGTCTCCTACGAGCAGTACTTC.